This is a list of T cell receptor beta chains from one sample in a study of OX40 agonist ivuxolimab in advanced cancers. Using immunoSEQ multiplex PCR, the repertoire was profiled, and TCRdb retains in-frame clones only, with some absent. The sample carries 40,000 to 55,000 clones, approximately 88% recorded once. Sequencing was performed on CD4+ or CD8+ T cells sorted from blood, taken in a trial of the OX40 agonist ivuxolimab. The receptors come from an adult with an advanced solid tumor such as melanoma, head and neck, liver or kidney cancer. CDR3s include the opening cysteine and the closing phenylalanine or tryptophan. The order of the fields is V gene, D gene, J gene, CDR3 protein, CDR3 DNA. The D gene is left open where the match is weak.

>TRBV7-8|-|TRBJ1-1
CASSLSTRVTEAFF
TGTGCCAGCAGCTTAAGTACGAGGGTCACTGAAGCTTTCTTT
>TRBV27|TRBD1|TRBJ1-2
CASSLWTGYGYTF
TGTGCCAGCAGTTTGTGGACAGGATATGGCTACACCTTC
>TRBV9|-|TRBJ2-3
CASSEGLAQTDTQYF
TGTGCCAGCAGCGAGGGGCTAGCACAAACAGATACGCAGTATTTT
>TRBV4-1|TRBD1|TRBJ1-1
CASSHGQVLNTEAFF
TGCGCCAGCAGCCATGGACAGGTTTTGAACACTGAAGCTTTCTTT
>TRBV5-8|-|TRBJ2-7
CASSPRTHYEQYF
TGTGCCAGCAGCCCCCGGACTCATTACGAGCAGTACTTC
>TRBV4-1|-|TRBJ2-5
CASSQNVGGGETQYF
TGCGCCAGCAGCCAAAACGTTGGGGGTGGTGAGACCCAGTACTTC
>TRBV19|TRBD2|TRBJ2-1
CATALGGGSEQFF
TGTGCCACCGCCCTTGGGGGAGGGAGTGAGCAGTTCTTC
>TRBV11-2|-|TRBJ2-7
CASSPYSGPLRYEQYF
TGTGCCAGCAGCCCCTACTCGGGGCCCCTTCGTTACGAGCAGTACTTC
>TRBV28|TRBD1|TRBJ2-2
CASSLYLGQGHTGELFF
TGTGCCAGCAGTTTATATCTGGGACAGGGACACACCGGGGAGCTGTTTTTT
>TRBV28|-|TRBJ2-1
CASIKNRVDEQFF
TGTGCCAGTATCAAGAACAGGGTGGATGAGCAGTTCTTC
>TRBV2|-|TRBJ1-2
CASSVVRGYTF
TGTGCCAGCAGTGTCGTGAGAGGCTACACCTTC
>TRBV7-3|-|TRBJ2-1
CASSLNPGAYRDEQFF
TGTGCCAGCAGCTTAAATCCGGGGGCTTACAGAGATGAGCAGTTCTTC
>TRBV19|TRBD2|TRBJ2-7
CASSIGGGYYEQYF
TGTGCCAGTAGTATCGGCGGGGGGTACTACGAGCAGTACTTC
>TRBV25-1|-|TRBJ1-2
CASSRTARYGYTF
TGTGCCAGCAGTAGGACAGCTCGCTATGGCTACACCTTC
>TRBV7-9|-|TRBJ2-5
CASSPRGAWETQYF
TGTGCCAGCAGCCCCCGGGGGGCATGGGAGACCCAGTACTTC
>TRBV27|TRBD1|TRBJ1-1
CASSLAGTGKGTEAFF
TGTGCCAGCAGCCTAGCCGGGACAGGGAAAGGGACTGAAGCTTTCTTT